The T cell receptor beta chain under discussion was sequenced for a study of blood T cell repertoires in COVID-19. Study-wide context: The origin of the acute and convalescent COVID-19 samples was the United States, Italy and Spain. T cells, B-cell-depleted T cells, or PBMCs supplied cDNA or gDNA.

Authors' data handling: Amplification with reference gene primers provided the estimates of nucleated cell counts. Repertoires were generated with immunoSEQ multiplex PCR, while TCRdb's copy carries only in-frame clones and drops some. The V and J calls and clone size are taken from that table; D and trimming were inferred from the DNA. The sample holds over 250,000 clones; about 89% are singletons and the top ten take more than 1.3%. This CDR3 has 15 amino acids. The germline CDR1 and CDR2 sequences are SEHNR and FQNEAQ (reference sequence). V lost 1 base and J 5 bases, leaving 15 bases between the germline ends.

This clonotype originated in a woman in her forties who had recovered from COVID-19. Sequenced: peripheral blood. This rearrangement joins TRBV7-9 to TRBJ2-7, with D tentatively TRBD1 (5 bases). CDR3 in DNA: TGTGCCAGCAGCTTAGGACAGACCTTGGGCGACGAGCAGTACTTC. It codes for CASSLGQTLGDEQYF.